This T cell receptor (beta chain) was sequenced for a study of response to subunit inactivated influenza vaccine. The study's findings and limits: Authors suggested each seasonal flu vaccination may recruit only limited numbers of new T cells.

This clonotype showed up many times. Antigen unknown. Each CDR3 protein is one row after TCRdb ran MiXCR on the RT-PCR reads. The table lists about 530,000 distinct CDR3 sequences, 12% of them singletons. The length of the CDR3 is 14 residues. Looked up from germline, CDR1 is MNHNS and CDR2 is SASEGT. The V gene lost 4 bases and the J gene lost 3 bases, with 9 bases spanning the gap. The sequences come from PBMCs from blood, collected on the day of vaccination. This TCR was sampled from a man between 50 and 59 years old who received an inactivated influenza vaccine. The chain is built from TRBV6-1 and TRBJ2-2; no clear D. The CDR3 spells CASSVRWDTGELFF. In nucleotides, the CDR3 is TGTGCCAGCAGTGTAAGGTGGGACACCGGGGAGCTGTTTTTT.